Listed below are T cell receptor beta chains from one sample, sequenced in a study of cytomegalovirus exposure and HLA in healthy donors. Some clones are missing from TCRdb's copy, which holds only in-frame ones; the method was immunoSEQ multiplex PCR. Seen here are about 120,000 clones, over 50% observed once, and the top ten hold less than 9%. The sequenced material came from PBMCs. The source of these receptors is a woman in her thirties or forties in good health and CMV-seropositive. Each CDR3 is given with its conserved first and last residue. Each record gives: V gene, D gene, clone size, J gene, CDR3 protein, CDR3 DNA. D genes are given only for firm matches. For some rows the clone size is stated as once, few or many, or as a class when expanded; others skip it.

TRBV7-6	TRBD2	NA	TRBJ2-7	CASAGLAGEGEQYF	TGTGCCAGCGCGGGACTAGCGGGAGAGGGTGAGCAGTACTTC
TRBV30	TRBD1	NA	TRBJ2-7	CAWSPTGVYEQYF	TGTGCCTGGAGTCCAACAGGGGTCTACGAGCAGTACTTC
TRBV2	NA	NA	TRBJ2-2	CASSGTARAGELFF	TGTGCCAGCAGTGGGACAGCAAGGGCCGGGGAGCTGTTTTTT
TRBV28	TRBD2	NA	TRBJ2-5	CASSFGPSGRAGETQYF	TGTGCCAGCAGTTTTGGCCCTAGCGGGAGGGCCGGAGAGACCCAGTACTTC
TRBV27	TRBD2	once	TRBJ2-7	CASSPPGASGRSEQYF	TGTGCCAGCAGCCCCCCGGGGGCTAGCGGGAGGTCTGAGCAGTACTTC
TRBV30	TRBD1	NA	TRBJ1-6	CAWSVPGTGYSPLHF	TGTGCCTGGAGTGTACCGGGGACAGGGTACTCACCCCTCCACTTT
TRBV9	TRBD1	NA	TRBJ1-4	CASSVGTGLANEKLFF	TGTGCCAGCAGCGTAGGGACAGGGTTGGCTAATGAAAAACTGTTTTTT
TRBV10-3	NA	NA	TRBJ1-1	CAISEPSASSAFF	TGTGCCATCAGTGAACCGTCGGCCTCTAGCGCTTTCTTT
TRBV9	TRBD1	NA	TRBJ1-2	CASSVALQGVGYTF	TGTGCCAGCAGCGTAGCTCTACAGGGGGTAGGCTACACCTTC
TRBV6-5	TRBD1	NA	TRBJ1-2	CASSYSGQEPYTF	TGTGCCAGCAGTTACTCCGGACAGGAGCCTTACACCTTC